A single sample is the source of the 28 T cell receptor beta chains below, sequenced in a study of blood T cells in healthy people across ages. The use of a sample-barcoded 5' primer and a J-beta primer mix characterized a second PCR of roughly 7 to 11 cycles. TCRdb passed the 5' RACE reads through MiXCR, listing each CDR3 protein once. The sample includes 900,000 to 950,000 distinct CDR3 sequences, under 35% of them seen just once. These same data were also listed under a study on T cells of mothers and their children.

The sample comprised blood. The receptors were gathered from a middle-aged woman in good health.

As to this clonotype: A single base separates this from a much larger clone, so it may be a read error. CDR3 sequence: CRVRGTVMNTEAFF. The CDR3 region has the DNA TGCCGCGTCCGGGGAACAGTAATGAACACTGAAGCTTTCTTT. V and J are TRBV29-1 and TRBJ1-1, with no clear D. Germline values: CDR1 SQVTM, CDR2 ANQGSEA. This CDR3 spans 14 amino acids.

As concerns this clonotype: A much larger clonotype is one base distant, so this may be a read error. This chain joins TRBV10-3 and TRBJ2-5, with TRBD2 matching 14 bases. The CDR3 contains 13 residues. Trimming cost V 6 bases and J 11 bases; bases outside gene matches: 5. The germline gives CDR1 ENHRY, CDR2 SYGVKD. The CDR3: CAIRGLAGEEQYF. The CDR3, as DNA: TGTGCCATCAGGGGACTAGCGGGGGAAGAGCAGTACTTC.

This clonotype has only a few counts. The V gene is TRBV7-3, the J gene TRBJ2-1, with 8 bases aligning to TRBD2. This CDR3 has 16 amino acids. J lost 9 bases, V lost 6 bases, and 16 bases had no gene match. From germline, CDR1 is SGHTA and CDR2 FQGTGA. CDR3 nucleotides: TGTGCCAGCAGTCAGGGACTAGTGGGGGGGCCGGTTGAGCAGTTCTTC. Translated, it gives CASSQGLVGGPVEQFF.

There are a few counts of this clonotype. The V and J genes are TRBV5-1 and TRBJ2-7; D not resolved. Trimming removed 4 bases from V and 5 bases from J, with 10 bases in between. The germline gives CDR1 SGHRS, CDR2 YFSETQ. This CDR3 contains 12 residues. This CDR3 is CASSPDPNEQYF. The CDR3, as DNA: TGCGCCAGCAGCCCCGACCCAAACGAGCAGTACTTC.

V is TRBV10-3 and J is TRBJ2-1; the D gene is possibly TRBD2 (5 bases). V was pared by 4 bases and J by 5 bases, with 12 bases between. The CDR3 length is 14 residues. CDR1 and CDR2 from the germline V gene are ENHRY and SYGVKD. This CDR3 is CAISGEAVDNEQFF. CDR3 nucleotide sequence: TGTGCCATCAGTGGCGAAGCGGTCGACAATGAGCAGTTCTTC.

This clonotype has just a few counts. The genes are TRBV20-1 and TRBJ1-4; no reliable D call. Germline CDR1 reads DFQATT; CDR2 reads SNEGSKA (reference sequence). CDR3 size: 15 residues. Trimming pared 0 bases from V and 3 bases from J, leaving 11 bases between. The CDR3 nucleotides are TGCAGTGCTAGAGATCTAAGGCCGTCTAATGAAAAACTGTTTTTT. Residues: CSARDLRPSNEKLFF.

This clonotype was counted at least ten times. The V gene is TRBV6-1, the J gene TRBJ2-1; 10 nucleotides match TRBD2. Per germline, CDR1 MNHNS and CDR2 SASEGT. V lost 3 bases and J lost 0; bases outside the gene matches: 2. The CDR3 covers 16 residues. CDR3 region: CASSESGGGSYNEQFF. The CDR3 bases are TGTGCCAGCAGTGAGAGCGGGGGGGGCTCCTACAATGAGCAGTTCTTC.

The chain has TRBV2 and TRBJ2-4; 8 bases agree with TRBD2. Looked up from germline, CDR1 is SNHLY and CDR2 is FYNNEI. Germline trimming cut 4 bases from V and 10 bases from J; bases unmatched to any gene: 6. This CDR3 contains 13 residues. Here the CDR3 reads CASSVGAGDIQYF. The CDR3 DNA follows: TGTGCCAGCAGTGTAGGAGCGGGGGATATTCAGTACTTC. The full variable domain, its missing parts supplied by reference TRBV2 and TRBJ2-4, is EPEVTQTPSHQVTQMGQEVILRCVPISNHLYFYWYRQILGQKVEFLVSFYNNEISEKSEIFDDQFSVERPDGSNFTLKIRSTKLEDSAMYFCASSVGAGDIQYFGAGTRLSVL.

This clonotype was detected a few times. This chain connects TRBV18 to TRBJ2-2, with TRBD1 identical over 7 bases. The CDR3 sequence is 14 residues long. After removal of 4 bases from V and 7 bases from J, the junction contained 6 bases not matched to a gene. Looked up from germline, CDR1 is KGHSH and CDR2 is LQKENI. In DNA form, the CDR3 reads TGTGCCAGCTCACGGGACAGCAACGGCGGGGAGCTGTTTTTT. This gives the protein CASSRDSNGGELFF.

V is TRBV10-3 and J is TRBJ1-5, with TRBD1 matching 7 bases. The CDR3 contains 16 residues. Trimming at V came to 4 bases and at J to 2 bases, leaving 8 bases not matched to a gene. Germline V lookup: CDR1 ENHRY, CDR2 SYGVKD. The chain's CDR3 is CAISATVGGGNQPQHF. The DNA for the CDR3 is TGTGCCATCAGTGCAACAGTAGGGGGCGGCAATCAGCCCCAGCATTTT.

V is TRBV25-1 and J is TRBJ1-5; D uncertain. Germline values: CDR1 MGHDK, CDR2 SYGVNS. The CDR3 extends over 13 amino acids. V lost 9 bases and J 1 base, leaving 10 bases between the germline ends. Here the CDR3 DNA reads TGTGCCAGGGAAGACGGGAGCAATCAGCCCCAGCATTTT. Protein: CAREDGSNQPQHF.

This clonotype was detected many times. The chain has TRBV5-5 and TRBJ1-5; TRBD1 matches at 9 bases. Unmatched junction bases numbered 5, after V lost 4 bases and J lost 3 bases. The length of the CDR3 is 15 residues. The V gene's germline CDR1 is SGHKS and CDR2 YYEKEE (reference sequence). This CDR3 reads CASSAWTGDNQPQHF. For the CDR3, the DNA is TGTGCCAGCAGCGCCTGGACAGGGGACAATCAGCCCCAGCATTTT.

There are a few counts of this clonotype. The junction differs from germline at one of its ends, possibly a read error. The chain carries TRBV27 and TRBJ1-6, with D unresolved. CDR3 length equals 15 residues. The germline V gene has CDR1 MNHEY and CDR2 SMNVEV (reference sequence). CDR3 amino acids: CTSSLSIGLESPLHF. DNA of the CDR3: TGTACCAGCAGTTTATCGATAGGGTTGGAGTCACCCCTCCACTTT.

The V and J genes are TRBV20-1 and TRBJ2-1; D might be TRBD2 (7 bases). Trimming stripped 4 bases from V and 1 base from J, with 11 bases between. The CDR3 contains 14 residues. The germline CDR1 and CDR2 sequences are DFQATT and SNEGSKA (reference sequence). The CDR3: CSAKGGVSYNEQFF. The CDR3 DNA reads TGCAGTGCTAAAGGGGGGGTTTCCTACAATGAGCAGTTCTTC.

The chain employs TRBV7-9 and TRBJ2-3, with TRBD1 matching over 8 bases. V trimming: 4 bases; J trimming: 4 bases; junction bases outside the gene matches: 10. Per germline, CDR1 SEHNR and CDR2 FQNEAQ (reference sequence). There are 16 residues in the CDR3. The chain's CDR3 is CASSWPGTGSSDTQYF. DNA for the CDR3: TGTGCCAGCAGCTGGCCCGGGACAGGATCTTCAGATACGCAGTATTTT.

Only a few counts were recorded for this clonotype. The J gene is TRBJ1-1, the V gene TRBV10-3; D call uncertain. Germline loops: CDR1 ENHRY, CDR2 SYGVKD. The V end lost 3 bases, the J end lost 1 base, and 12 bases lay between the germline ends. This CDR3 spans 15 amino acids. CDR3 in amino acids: CAISDRLGQNTEAFF. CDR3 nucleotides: TGTGCCATCAGTGATAGGTTAGGGCAGAACACTGAAGCTTTCTTT.

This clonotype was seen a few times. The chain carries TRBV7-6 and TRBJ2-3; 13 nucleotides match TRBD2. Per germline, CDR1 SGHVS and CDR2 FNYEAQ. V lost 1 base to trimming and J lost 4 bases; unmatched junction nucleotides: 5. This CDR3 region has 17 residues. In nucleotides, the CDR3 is TGTGCCAGCAGCTTAGGCCGACTAGCGGGGGGTCCAGATACGCAGTATTTT. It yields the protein CASSLGRLAGGPDTQYF.

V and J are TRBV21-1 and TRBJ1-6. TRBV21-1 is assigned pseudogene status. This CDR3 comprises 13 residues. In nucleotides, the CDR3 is TGTGCCAGCAGCACCCACGGGGATTCACCCCTCCACTTT. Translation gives CASSTHGDSPLHF.

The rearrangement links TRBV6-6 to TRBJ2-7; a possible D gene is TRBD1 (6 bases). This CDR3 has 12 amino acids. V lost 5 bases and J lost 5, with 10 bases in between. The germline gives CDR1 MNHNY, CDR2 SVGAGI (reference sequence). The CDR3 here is CASSARGHEQYF. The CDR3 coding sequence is TGTGCCAGCAGTGCCAGGGGACACGAGCAGTACTTC.

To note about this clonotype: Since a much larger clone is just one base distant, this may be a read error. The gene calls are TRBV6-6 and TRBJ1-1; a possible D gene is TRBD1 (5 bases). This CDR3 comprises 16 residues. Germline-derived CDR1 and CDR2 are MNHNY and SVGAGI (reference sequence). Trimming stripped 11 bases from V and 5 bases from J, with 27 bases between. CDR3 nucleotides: TGTGCCTGCACCTTACCACGGGCCCGGGAGGGGACTGAAGCTTTCTTT. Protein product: CACTLPRAREGTEAFF.

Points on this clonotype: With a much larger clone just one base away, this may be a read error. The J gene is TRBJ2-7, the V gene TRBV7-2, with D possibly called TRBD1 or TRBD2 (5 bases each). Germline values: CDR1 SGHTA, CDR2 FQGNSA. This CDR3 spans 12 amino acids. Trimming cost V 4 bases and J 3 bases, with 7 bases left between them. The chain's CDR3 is CASSWDDYEQYF. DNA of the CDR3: TGTGCCAGCAGCTGGGACGACTACGAGCAGTACTTC.

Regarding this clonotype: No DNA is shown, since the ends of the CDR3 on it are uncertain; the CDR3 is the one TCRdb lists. This chain's CDR3 is CASSSSDSETQYF. The chain carries TRBV28 and TRBJ2-5; TRBD1 reflects the table's D call only, with no check against the DNA. From germline, CDR1 is MDHEN and CDR2 SYDVKM. 13 amino acids form the CDR3, both terminal residues included.

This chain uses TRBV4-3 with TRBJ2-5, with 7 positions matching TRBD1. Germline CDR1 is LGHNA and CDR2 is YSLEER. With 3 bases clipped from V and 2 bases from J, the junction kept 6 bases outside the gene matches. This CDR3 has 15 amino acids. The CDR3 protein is CASSHTGAPQETQYF. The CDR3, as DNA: TGCGCCAGCAGCCATACAGGGGCCCCACAAGAGACCCAGTACTTC.

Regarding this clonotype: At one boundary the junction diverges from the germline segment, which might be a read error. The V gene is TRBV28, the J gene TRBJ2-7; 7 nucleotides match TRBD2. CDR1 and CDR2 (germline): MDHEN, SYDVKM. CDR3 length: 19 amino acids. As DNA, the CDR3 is TGTACCAGCAGTTTATTTTATGTAGGGAGGGCTAAAAAATCCTACGAGCAGTACTTC. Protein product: CTSSLFYVGRAKKSYEQYF. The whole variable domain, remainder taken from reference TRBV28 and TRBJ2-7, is DVKVTQSSRYLVKRTGEKVFLECVQDMDHENMFWYRQDPGLGLRLIYFSYDVKMKEKGDIPEGYSVSREKKERFSLILESASTNQTSMYLCTSSLFYVGRAKKSYEQYFGPGTRLTVT.

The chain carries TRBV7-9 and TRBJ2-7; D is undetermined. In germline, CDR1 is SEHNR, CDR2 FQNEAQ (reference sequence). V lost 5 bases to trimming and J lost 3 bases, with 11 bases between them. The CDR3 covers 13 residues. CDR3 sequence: CASSVSSVYEQYF. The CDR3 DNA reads TGTGCCAGCAGCGTCAGTAGTGTCTACGAGCAGTACTTC.

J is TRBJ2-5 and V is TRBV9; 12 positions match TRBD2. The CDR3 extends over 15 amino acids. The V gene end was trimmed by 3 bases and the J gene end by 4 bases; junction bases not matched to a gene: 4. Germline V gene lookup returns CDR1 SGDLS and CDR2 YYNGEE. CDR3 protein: CASSGTSGVAETQYF. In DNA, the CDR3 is TGTGCCAGCAGCGGGACTAGCGGGGTAGCAGAGACCCAGTACTTC. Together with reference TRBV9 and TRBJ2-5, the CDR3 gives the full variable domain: DSGVTQTPKHLITATGQRVTLRCSPRSGDLSVYWYQQSLDQGLQFLIQYYNGEERAKGNILERFSAQQFPDLHSELNLSSLELGDSALYFCASSGTSGVAETQYFGPGTRLLVL.

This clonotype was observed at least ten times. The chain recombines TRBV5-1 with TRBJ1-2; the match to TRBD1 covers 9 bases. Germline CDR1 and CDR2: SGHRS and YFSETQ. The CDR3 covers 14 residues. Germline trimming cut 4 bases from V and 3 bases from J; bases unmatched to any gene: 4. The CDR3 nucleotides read TGCGCCAGCAGCACCGGACAGGGGTACTATGGCTACACCTTC. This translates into CASSTGQGYYGYTF.

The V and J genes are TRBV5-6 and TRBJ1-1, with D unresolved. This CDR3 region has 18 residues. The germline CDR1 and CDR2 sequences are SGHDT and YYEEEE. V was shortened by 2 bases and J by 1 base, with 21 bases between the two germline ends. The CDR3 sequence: CASSFWGEGRKTNTEAFF. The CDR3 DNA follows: TGTGCCAGCAGCTTTTGGGGAGAGGGCCGGAAAACGAACACTGAAGCTTTCTTT.